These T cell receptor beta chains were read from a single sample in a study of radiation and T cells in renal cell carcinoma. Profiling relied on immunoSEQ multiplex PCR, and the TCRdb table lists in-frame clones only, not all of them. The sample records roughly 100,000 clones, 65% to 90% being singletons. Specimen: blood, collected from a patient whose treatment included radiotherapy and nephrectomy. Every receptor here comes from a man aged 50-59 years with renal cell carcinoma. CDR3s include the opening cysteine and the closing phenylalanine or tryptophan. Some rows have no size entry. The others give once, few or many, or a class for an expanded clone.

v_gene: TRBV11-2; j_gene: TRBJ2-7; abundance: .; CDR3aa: CASSLDTYEQYF
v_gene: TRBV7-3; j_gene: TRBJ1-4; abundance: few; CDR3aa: CASSLKGRDNEKLFF
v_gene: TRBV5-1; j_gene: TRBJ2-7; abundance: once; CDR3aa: CASSSGTGISYEQYF
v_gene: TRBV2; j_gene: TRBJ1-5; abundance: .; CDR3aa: CASTFRVDQPQHF
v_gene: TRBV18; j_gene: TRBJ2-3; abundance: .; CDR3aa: CASSPISGQGTDTQYF
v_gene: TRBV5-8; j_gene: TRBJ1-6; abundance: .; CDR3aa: CASSFGLILSPLHF
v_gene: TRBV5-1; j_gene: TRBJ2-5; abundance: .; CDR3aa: CASSLAGTHGGTQYF
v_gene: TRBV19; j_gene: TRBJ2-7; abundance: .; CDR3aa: CASSPDRQGFPYEQYF
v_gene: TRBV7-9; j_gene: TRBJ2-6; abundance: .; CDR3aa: CASSLGVGGANVLTF
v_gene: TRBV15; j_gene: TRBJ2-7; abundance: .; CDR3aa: CATSRAWGFGAEQYF
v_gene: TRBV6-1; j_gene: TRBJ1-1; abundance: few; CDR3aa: CASNQRGGNTEAFF
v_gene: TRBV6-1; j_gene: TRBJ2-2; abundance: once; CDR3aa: CASSDRGLIPSTGELFF
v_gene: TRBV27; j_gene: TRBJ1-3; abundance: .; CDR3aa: CASSLLRGSGNTIYF
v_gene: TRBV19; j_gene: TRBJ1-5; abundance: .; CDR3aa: CASSEDRAVQPQHF
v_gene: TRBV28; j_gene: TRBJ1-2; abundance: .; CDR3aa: CASRPEQGVGYGYTF
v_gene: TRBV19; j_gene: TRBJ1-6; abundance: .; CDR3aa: CASSARQGSSSPLHF
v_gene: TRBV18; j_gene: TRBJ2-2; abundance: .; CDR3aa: CASSPSRGTGELFF
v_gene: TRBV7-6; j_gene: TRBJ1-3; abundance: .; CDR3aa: CASSMNRGNSGNTIYF
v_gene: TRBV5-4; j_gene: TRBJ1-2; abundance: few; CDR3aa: CASSALSRQGGGYTF
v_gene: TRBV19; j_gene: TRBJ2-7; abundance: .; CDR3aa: CASTGQTYEQYF
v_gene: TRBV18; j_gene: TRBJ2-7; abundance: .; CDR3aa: CASSPVSGGVDEQYF
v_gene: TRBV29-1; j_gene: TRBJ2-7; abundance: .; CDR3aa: CSVAGTGYEQYF
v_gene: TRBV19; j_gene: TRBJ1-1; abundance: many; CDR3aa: CASISGRWEAFF
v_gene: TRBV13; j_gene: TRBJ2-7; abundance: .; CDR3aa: CASSLGQGIHEQYF
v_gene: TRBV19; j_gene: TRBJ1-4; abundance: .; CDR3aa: CASRTRTARSNEKLFF
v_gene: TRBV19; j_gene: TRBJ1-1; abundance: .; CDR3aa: CASSSQTTRRTEAFF
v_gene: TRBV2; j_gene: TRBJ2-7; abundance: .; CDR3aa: CASSGGYYEQYF
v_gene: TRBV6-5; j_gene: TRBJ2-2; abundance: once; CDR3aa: CASKGLGTGELFF
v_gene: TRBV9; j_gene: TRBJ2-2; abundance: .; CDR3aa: CASSVADWTGELFF